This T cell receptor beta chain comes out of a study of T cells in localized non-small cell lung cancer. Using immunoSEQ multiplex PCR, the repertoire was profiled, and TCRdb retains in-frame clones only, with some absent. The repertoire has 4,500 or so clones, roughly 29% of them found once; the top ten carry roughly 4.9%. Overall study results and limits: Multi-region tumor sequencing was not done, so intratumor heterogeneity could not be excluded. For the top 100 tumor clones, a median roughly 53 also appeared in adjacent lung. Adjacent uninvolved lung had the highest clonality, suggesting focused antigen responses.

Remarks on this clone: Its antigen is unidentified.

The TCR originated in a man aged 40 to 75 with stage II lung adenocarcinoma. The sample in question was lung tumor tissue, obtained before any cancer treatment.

The CDR3 protein is CASGTGENYGYTF. CDR3 in DNA: TGTGCCAGCGGAACAGGGGAAAACTATGGCTACACCTTC. J is TRBJ1-2 and V is TRBV12-5, with 7 bases fitting TRBD1. The CDR3 is 13 amino acids. Germline V gene data show CDR1 as LGHNT and CDR2 as FRNRAP.